A selection of T cell receptor beta chains follows, all from one sample in a study of shared clonotypes between healthy human individuals. Data came from immunoSEQ multiplex PCR; TCRdb stores just in-frame clones and leaves some out. This sample has fewer than 1.4 million clones, with around 78% found just once. The source material was memory CD4+ T cells from PBMCs. The receptors shown here come from a man aged 18 to 35 in good health. Some clones in this sample may be carry-over from other donors' samples. The CDR3 runs from the conserved cysteine through the conserved F or W. A D gene is named only where the DNA matches it firmly. Size values are once, few and many counts, or a class for expanded clones, and some rows have none.

clone_size	v_call	j_call	d_call	cdr3_length	cdr3_nt	cdr3_aa
NA	TRBV4-1	TRBJ2-7	TRBD1	15	TGCGCCAGCAGCCAACCCCTGACAGGGACCTACGAGCAGTACTTC	CASSQPLTGTYEQYF
NA	TRBV13	TRBJ1-3	NA	16	TGTGCCAGCAGCTTAGAGGCAGGGACCTCTGGAAACACCATATATTTT	CASSLEAGTSGNTIYF
NA	TRBV27	TRBJ2-7	TRBD1	16	TGTGCCAGCAGTTACAGAGGACAGGATCACTCCTACGAGCAGTACTTC	CASSYRGQDHSYEQYF
NA	TRBV4-1	TRBJ1-5	TRBD1	14	TGCGCCAGCAGCCCTCGGACAGGGGGCCAGCCCCAGCATTTT	CASSPRTGGQPQHF
NA	TRBV20-1	TRBJ2-1	NA	11	TGCAGTGCTAGGTCGAGCAATGAGCAGTTCTTC	CSARSSNEQFF
NA	TRBV11-1	TRBJ1-5	NA	14	TGTGCCAGCAGCTTCAAAGACAGTAGCCAGCCCCAGCATTTT	CASSFKDSSQPQHF
NA	TRBV7-2	TRBJ1-2	NA	17	TGTGCCAGCAGCTTAGAGGGGGGTGCAGGGTTCTATTATGGCTACACCTTC	CASSLEGGAGFYYGYTF
NA	TRBV7-3	TRBJ2-5	NA	15	TGTGCCAGCAGCTTAGAGAGGGGTGGGGTCCAGACCCAGTACTTC	CASSLERGGVQTQYF
NA	TRBV30	TRBJ1-3	NA	14	TGTGCCTGGACCCTGGAAGGAGCGGGAAACACCATATATTTT	CAWTLEGAGNTIYF
NA	TRBV9	TRBJ1-6	NA	12	TGTGCCAGCAGCGTATCAGGGAAGCCCCTCCACTTT	CASSVSGKPLHF
NA	TRBV4-1	TRBJ1-2	TRBD1	15	TGCGCCAGCAGCCAAGAGACAGGGACGGCTTATGGCTACACCTTC	CASSQETGTAYGYTF
NA	TRBV6-5	TRBJ1-1	NA	13	TGTGCCAGCAGTTACCTCCCGACCAGGCGGGCTTTCTTT	CASSYLPTRRAFF
NA	TRBV6-6	TRBJ2-7	TRBD1	15	TGTGCCAGCAGACTAGGGGGCGTGGGGCCCTACGAGCAGTACTTC	CASRLGGVGPYEQYF
NA	TRBV18	TRBJ2-7	TRBD2	14	TGTGCCAGCTCACCAGGGACTAGCGATTACGAGCAGTACTTC	CASSPGTSDYEQYF
NA	TRBV27	TRBJ1-3	NA	15	TGTGCCAGCAGTTCAATGACAGGTTACGGAAACACCATATATTTT	CASSSMTGYGNTIYF
NA	TRBV1	TRBJ1-2	NA	15	TGCACCAGCAGGATGCGTGTGCGAAAGACCTATGGCTACACCTTC	CTSRMRVRKTYGYTF
NA	TRBV5-1	TRBJ2-1	TRBD2	16	TGCGCCAGCAGTAGGCTAGCGGGAGGTCCGGAAAATGAGCAGTTCTTC	CASSRLAGGPENEQFF
once	TRBV18	TRBJ2-7	NA	17	TGTGCCAGCTCACCCCCAAACGAAAGACCGGGATCCTACGAGCAGTACTTC	CASSPPNERPGSYEQYF
NA	TRBV10-2	TRBJ2-3	NA	18	TGCGCCAGCAGTGAATTTCCGGTGGCTAGCAAGACCACAGATACGCAGTATTTT	CASSEFPVASKTTDTQYF
once	TRBV5-8	TRBJ2-1	NA	17	TGTGCCAGCAGCTTGGCCGTCGGCAGGGCTAGGGGGAATGAGCAGTTCTTC	CASSLAVGRARGNEQFF
NA	TRBV4-1	TRBJ1-1	TRBD1	14	TGCGCCAGCAGCCATAGACAGGGGGACACTGAAGCTTTCTTT	CASSHRQGDTEAFF